These 7 T cell receptor beta chains were all obtained from the same sample, sequenced in a study of T cell changes during pregnancy in multiple sclerosis (dated by TCRdb to between 2018 and 2021). The method was the immunoSEQ multiplex PCR assay. As stored in TCRdb, this immuneACCESS dataset retains in-frame rearrangements with V and J assigned. A fraction of the clones does not appear; measured against another copy, unresolved V genes explain less than half of the discrepancy, and the remainder lacks a known reason. Here the sample has 20,000 or so clones; roughly nine tenths occur a single time. The ten largest clones add up to under 0.7% of the sample. This material consisted of CD4+ T cells from peripheral blood mononuclear cells, taken after pregnancy. Receptor source: a female donor in good health, enrolled as a control in a pregnancy study.

The V gene is TRBV7-6, the J gene TRBJ2-2, with TRBD1 as a possible D gene (5 bases). CDR1 SGHVS and CDR2 FNYEAQ come from the germline V gene. The CDR3 is 15 amino acids. With 2 bases removed from V and 6 bases from J, the gap between germline ends came to 13 bases. The CDR3 bases are TGTGCCAGCAGCTTAATCCTCGACAGCTCCGGGGAGCTGTTTTTT. It specifies CASSLILDSSGELFF. Based on the CDR3 plus reference TRBV7-6 and TRBJ2-2, the full variable domain is GAGVSQSPRYKVTKRGQDVALRCDPISGHVSLYWYRQALGQGPEFLTYFNYEAQQDKSGLPNDRFSAERPEGSISTLTIQRTEQRDSAMYRCASSLILDSSGELFFGEGSRLTVL.

In its sample, this clone was seen once. The chain is built from TRBV5-4 and TRBJ1-3, with a weak D call TRBD1 (5 bases). The length of the CDR3 is 14 residues. In germline, CDR1 is SGHNT, CDR2 YYREEE (reference sequence). Trimming shortened V by 4 bases and J by 0 bases, and 8 bases separated the two germline ends. The CDR3 sequence: CASSRQSSGNTIYF. The CDR3 DNA sequence: TGTGCCAGCAGCAGACAGAGCTCTGGAAACACCATATATTTT.

The CDR3 bases are TGTGCCATCAGCGGGACAGACCAAGAGACCCAGTACTTC. Its translation: CAISGTDQETQYF. The chain recombines TRBV10-3 with TRBJ2-5; 7 bases line up with TRBD1. The CDR3 loop spans 13 amino acids. V dropped 6 bases and J dropped 0; count of bases not matched to a gene: 1. Per germline, CDR1 ENHRY and CDR2 SYGVKD.

The chain combines TRBV9 with TRBJ2-2; perhaps TRBD2 as D (5 bases). V gave up 3 bases and J gave up 5 bases, with 17 bases separating them. Germline lookup yields CDR1 SGDLS and CDR2 YYNGEE. The CDR3 is 16 residues long. In nucleotides, the CDR3 is TGTGCCAGCAGCGCGCCCGCGGGTGGACTTACCGGGGAGCTGTTTTTT. Residues: CASSAPAGGLTGELFF.

The gene calls are TRBV30 and TRBJ2-2; no reliable D call. This CDR3 spans 13 amino acids. Trimming removed 7 bases from V and 1 base from J, with 10 bases in between. CDR1 is GTSNPN, CDR2 SVGIG, per germline (reference sequence). The CDR3 spells CAFGSRNTGELFF. In DNA form, the CDR3 reads TGTGCCTTCGGGTCGCGGAACACCGGGGAGCTGTTTTTT.

CDR3 amino acids: CASSAFPTAPYGYTF. In DNA, the CDR3 is TGTGCCAGCAGCGCGTTTCCGACAGCACCCTATGGCTACACCTTC. The rearrangement uses TRBV7-2 and TRBJ1-2; D is perhaps TRBD1 (5 bases). Germline V lookup: CDR1 SGHTA, CDR2 FQGNSA. This CDR3 comprises 15 residues. The V end was cut by 5 bases, the J end by 4 bases, with 17 bases between. The full variable domain, its missing parts supplied by reference TRBV7-2 and TRBJ1-2, is GAGVSQSPSNKVTEKGKDVELRCDPISGHTALYWYRQSLGQGLEFLIYFQGNSAPDKSGLPSDRFSAERTGGSVSTLTIQRTQQEDSAVYLCASSAFPTAPYGYTFGSGTRLTVV.

The chain links TRBV19 to TRBJ2-1, with 11 nucleotides matching TRBD2. CDR3 length equals 17 residues. The J segment lost 4 bases and the V segment lost 3 bases, leaving 8 bases of the junction unmatched. Germline lookup yields CDR1 LNHDA and CDR2 SQIVND (reference sequence). This CDR3 is CASSIVAGGSSYNEQFF. CDR3 DNA: TGTGCCAGTAGTATCGTAGCGGGGGGGTCGAGTTACAATGAGCAGTTCTTC.